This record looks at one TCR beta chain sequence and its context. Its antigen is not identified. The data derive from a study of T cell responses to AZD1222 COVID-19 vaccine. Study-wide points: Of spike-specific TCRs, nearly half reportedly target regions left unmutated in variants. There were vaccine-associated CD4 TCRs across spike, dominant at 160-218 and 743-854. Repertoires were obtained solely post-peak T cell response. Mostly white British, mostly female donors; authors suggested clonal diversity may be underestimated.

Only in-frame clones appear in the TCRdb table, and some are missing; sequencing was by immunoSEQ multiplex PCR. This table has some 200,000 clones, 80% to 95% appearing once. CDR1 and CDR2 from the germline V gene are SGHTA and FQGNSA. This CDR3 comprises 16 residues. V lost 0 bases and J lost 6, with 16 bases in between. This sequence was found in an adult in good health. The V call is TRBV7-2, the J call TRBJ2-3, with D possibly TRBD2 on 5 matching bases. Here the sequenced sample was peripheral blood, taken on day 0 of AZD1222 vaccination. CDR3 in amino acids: CASSLAGLLPGDTQYF. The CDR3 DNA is TGTGCCAGCAGCTTAGCAGGCCTTCTCCCGGGGGATACGCAGTATTTT.